This TCR beta chain was observed in a study of T cells in women clearing cervical HPV infection. Study at large: Cases were women with histologically confirmed HPV16-related CIN3 or worse, including 2 invasive cancers. Control women cleared a single incident HPV16 infection within 12 months.

Assay: immunoSEQ multiplex PCR; the TCRdb copy retains only in-frame clones and omits some. This sample contains about 24,000 clones. Study results and limitations: CIN3+ cases had significantly higher TCR repertoire richness than controls, but evenness did not differ.

The CDR3 has 15 residues. The germline gives CDR1 SGHDT, CDR2 YYEEEE. The V gene end was trimmed by 1 base and the J gene end by 6 bases; junction bases not matched to a gene: 6. Of note for this clone: Its antigen is undetermined. The CDR3 end lies 3 residues beyond the end of the read and is filled in from the germline J gene.

Sequenced input: blood buffy coat. This clonotype was sampled from a woman aged 18-70 years with a cervical HPV16 infection that either progressed to CIN3+ or cleared (not recorded which). The chain has TRBV5-6 and TRBJ2-1, with TRBD2 matching 8 bases. The part of the CDR3 DNA that was read is TGTGCCAGCAGCTTGTCTAACAGCGGGGGCAATGAG. Translated: CASSLSNSGGNE. In full, the CDR3 reads CASSLSNSGGNEQFF.